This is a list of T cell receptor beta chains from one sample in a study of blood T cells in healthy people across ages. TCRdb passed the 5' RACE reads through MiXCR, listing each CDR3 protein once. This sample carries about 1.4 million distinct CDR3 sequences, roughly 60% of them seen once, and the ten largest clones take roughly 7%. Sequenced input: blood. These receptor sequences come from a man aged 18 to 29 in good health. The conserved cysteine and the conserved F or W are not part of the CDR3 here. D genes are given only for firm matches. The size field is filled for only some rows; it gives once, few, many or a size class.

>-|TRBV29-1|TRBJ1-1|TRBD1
SVETGTGTEAF
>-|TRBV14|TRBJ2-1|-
ASSDTEITLYNEQF
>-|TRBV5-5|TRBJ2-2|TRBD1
ASSFNRDRSGELF
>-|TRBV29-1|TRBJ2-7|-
SVDSNYEQY
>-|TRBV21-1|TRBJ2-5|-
ASSMDRVKETQY
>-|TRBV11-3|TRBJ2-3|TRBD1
ASSSRQGTTDTQY
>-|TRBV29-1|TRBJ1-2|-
SVDDRGLGYT
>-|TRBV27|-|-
ASGALGRKLQETQY
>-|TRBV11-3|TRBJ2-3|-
ASSLDSSRPTDTQY
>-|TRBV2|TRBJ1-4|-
ASSGRGLDEKLF
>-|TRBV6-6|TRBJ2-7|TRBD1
ASSSGTAQY
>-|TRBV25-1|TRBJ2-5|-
ASSEWKGGAQETQY
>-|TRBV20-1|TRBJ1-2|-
SASRGDGYT
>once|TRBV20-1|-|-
SAQRAETQY
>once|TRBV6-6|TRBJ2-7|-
ASSYLPSSAYEQY
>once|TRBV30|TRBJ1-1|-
AWTTEMNTEAF
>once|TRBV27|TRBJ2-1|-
ASSLAWGAGNEQF
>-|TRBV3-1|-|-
ASSHSFRDQTYEQY
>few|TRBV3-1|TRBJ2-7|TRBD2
ASSQGSSGVRSSYEQY
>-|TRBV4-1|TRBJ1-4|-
ASSQISGKLF